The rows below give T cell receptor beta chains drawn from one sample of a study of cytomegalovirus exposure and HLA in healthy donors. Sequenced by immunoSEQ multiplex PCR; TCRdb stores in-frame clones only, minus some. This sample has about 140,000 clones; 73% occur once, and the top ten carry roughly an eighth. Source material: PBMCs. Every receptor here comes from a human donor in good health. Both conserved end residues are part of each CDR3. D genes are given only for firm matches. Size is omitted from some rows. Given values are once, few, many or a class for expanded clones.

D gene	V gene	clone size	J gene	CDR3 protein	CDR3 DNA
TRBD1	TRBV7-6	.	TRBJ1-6	CASSMRDRESYNSPLHF	TGTGCCAGCAGCATGCGGGACAGGGAATCCTATAATTCACCCCTCCACTTT
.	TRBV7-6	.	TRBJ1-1	CASSFGHMNTEAFF	TGTGCCAGCAGCTTTGGTCACATGAACACTGAAGCTTTCTTT
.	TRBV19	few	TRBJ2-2	CATPTGTRTGELFF	TGTGCCACCCCAACCGGGACACGCACCGGGGAGCTGTTTTTT
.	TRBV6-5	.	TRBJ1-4	CASSPLTGESEKLFF	TGTGCCAGCAGTCCATTAACAGGAGAGAGTGAAAAACTGTTTTTT
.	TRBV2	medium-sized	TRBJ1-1	CASSEHMNTEAFF	TGTGCCAGCAGTGAGCACATGAACACTGAAGCTTTCTTT
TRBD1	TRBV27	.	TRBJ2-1	CASRYTTGLPYNEQFF	TGTGCCAGCAGGTATACGACAGGGCTACCCTACAATGAGCAGTTCTTC
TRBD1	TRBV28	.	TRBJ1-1	CASSPATGEDTEAFF	TGTGCCAGCAGTCCAGCGACAGGGGAGGACACTGAAGCTTTCTTT
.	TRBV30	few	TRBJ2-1	CAWSKGGGGEQFF	TGTGCCTGGAGTAAGGGCGGAGGTGGGGAGCAGTTCTTC
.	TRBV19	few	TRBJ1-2	CALWSPGQGYTF	TGTGCCCTTTGGTCGCCAGGGCAGGGCTACACCTTC
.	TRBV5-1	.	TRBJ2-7	CASSYRDIFSEQYF	TGCGCCAGCAGCTACCGGGATATCTTCTCGGAGCAGTACTTC
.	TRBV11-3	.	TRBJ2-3	CASSEGLASTDTQYF	TGTGCCAGCAGCGAAGGGCTAGCAAGCACAGATACGCAGTATTTT
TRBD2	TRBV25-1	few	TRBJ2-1	CASSEREGLNNEQFF	TGTGCCAGCAGTGAGCGGGAGGGACTCAACAATGAGCAGTTCTTC
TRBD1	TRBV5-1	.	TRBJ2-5	CASSTDRAGQETQYF	TGCGCCAGCAGCACGGACAGGGCAGGGCAAGAGACCCAGTACTTC
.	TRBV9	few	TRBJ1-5	CASSVQSRVQPQHF	TGTGCCAGCAGCGTGCAAAGCAGGGTGCAGCCCCAGCATTTT
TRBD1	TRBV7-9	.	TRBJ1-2	CASSLGTGESGYTF	TGTGCCAGCAGCTTAGGGACAGGGGAGAGTGGCTACACCTTC
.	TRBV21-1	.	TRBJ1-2	CASRETDSAGYTF	TGTGCCAGCAGGGAAACAGATTCGGCGGGCTACACCTTC
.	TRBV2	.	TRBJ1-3	CASSEDVGAGNTIYF	TGTGCCAGCAGTGAAGATGTAGGGGCTGGAAACACCATATATTTT
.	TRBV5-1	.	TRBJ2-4	CASSLSSENIQYF	TGCGCCAGCAGCTTGAGTTCGGAAAACATTCAGTACTTC
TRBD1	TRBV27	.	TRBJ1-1	CASSLTGKNTEAFF	TGTGCCAGCAGTTTGACAGGGAAGAACACTGAAGCTTTCTTT
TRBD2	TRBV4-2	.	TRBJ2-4	CASSQDMAGVRIQYF	TGTGCCAGCAGCCAAGATATGGCGGGAGTTAGGATTCAGTACTTC
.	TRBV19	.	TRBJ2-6	CASSSTGSGANVLTF	TGTGCCAGTAGTTCGACAGGATCTGGGGCCAACGTCCTGACTTTC
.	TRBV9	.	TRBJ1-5	CASSADSVNQPQHF	TGTGCCAGCAGCGCAGACAGTGTCAATCAGCCCCAGCATTTT
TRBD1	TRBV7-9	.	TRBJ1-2	CASSASDRGFYGYTF	TGTGCCAGCAGCGCTTCCGACAGGGGGTTTTATGGCTACACCTTC
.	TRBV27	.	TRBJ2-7	CASSLSGSSYEQYF	TGTGCCAGCAGTTTATCGGGCAGCTCCTACGAGCAGTACTTC
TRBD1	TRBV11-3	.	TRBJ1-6	CASSPRGPSIGGAINSPLHF	TGTGCCAGCAGCCCTAGGGGGCCGAGTATTGGGGGCGCAATAAATTCACCCCTCCACTTT
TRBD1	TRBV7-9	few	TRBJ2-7	CASSLLTGNSYEQYF	TGTGCCAGCAGCTTACTGACAGGGAACTCCTACGAGCAGTACTTC
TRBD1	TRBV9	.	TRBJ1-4	CASSPGTGSFGEKLFF	TGTGCCAGCAGCCCCGGGACAGGGTCCTTTGGGGAAAAACTGTTTTTT
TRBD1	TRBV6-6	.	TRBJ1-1	CASRSGGSTEAFF	TGTGCCAGCAGGTCAGGGGGCTCTACTGAAGCTTTCTTT
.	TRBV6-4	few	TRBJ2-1	CASSTSGTGGNEQFF	TGTGCCAGCTCAACGAGCGGAACCGGGGGCAATGAGCAGTTCTTC
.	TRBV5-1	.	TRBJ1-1	CASSTSQGVNTEAFF	TGCGCCAGCAGCACGTCACAGGGAGTGAACACTGAAGCTTTCTTT
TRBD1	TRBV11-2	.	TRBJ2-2	CASSLDRVAGGTGELFF	TGTGCCAGCAGCTTAGATCGGGTGGCAGGGGGCACCGGGGAGCTGTTTTTT
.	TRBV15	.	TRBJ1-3	CATSRAVGGNSGNTIYF	TGTGCCACCAGCAGAGCGGTTGGGGGGAACTCTGGAAACACCATATATTTT
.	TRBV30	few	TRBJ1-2	CAWSVGGPGYTF	TGTGCCTGGAGTGTCGGGGGGCCTGGCTACACCTTC
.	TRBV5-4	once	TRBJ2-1	CASSGPLFDEQFF	TGTGCCAGCAGCGGCCCCCTTTTTGATGAGCAGTTCTTC
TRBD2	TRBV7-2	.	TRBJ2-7	CASSLSGTSYEQYF	TGTGCCAGCAGCCTTAGCGGGACCTCCTACGAGCAGTACTTC
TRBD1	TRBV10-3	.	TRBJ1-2	CAISGIGGEENYGYTF	TGTGCCATCAGTGGAATAGGGGGCGAGGAAAACTATGGCTACACCTTC
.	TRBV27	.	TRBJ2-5	CASSLGEAEYF	TGTGCCAGCAGTTTAGGGGAGGCGGAGTACTTC
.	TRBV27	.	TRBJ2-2	CASSWRPGELFF	TGTGCCAGCAGTTGGAGGCCCGGGGAGCTGTTTTTT
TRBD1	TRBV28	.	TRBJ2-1	CASSFAGTGFRNEQFF	TGTGCCAGCAGTTTCGCCGGGACAGGGTTTCGCAATGAGCAGTTCTTC
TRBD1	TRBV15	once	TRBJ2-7	CATSYGTGPVEQYF	TGTGCCACCAGCTACGGGACAGGGCCTGTCGAGCAGTACTTC
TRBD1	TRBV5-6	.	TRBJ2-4	CASSGDRGHGIQYF	TGTGCCAGCAGCGGGGACAGGGGGCATGGCATTCAGTACTTC
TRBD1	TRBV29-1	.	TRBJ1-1	CSVQTGGNSEAFF	TGCAGCGTCCAGACAGGGGGCAACTCTGAAGCTTTCTTT
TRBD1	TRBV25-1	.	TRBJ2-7	CASSGRQGLLSEQYF	TGTGCCAGCAGTGGAAGACAGGGTCTTTTGAGCGAGCAGTACTTC
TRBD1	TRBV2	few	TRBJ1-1	CASRNRGPEAFF	TGTGCCAGCAGAAACAGGGGGCCTGAAGCTTTCTTT
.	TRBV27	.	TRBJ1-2	CASSPHPQRRHGYTF	TGTGCCAGCAGTCCCCACCCACAGAGGAGGCATGGCTACACCTTC
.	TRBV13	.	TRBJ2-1	CASSAGLAHNEQFF	TGTGCCAGCAGCGCGGGGCTAGCCCACAATGAGCAGTTCTTC